Listed below are T cell receptor beta chains from one sample, sequenced in a study of T cells expressing NK-cell markers. TCRdb reprocessed the 5' RACE reads, with one entry per CDR3 protein and no DNA. This sample's table has a few hundred thousand distinct CDR3 sequences. Sequenced input: blood T cells: a sorted CD56 or NKG2C T cell subset, CD4+ or CD8+ T cells, or bulk PBMC T cells (not recorded which). These receptors all come from a young man in good health. The CDR3 runs from the conserved cysteine through the conserved F or W. Fields, in order: J gene, V gene, CDR3 protein.

TRBJ2-2 TRBV6-2/TRBV6-3 CASTQMSTGELFF
TRBJ2-1 TRBV6-5 CASSYSNLARMDEQFF
TRBJ2-3 TRBV12-3/TRBV12-4 CASSGQSTDTQYF
TRBJ2-7 TRBV3-1 CASSPSPNYEQYF
TRBJ2-7 TRBV5-6 CASSRTGPPTYEQYF
TRBJ2-1 TRBV7-3 CASSSTGTGAYNEQFF
TRBJ2-2 TRBV4-3 CASRGGGELFF
TRBJ2-5 TRBV30 CAWSISGIQETQYF
TRBJ2-4 TRBV12-3/TRBV12-4 CASSTRTGEVAIQYF
TRBJ2-3 TRBV12-3/TRBV12-4 CASSLSPGADTQYF
TRBJ2-2 TRBV7-9 CASDSQGAAGELFF
TRBJ1-1 TRBV5-1 CASSLAFLSTGDRNTEAFF
TRBJ2-1 TRBV20-1 CSAPTTRSNEQFF
TRBJ1-5 TRBV12-3/TRBV12-4 CASSARDRGRQPQHF
TRBJ2-3 TRBV11-3 CASSFGLAGKRTDTQYF
TRBJ1-6 TRBV19 CASSQGSANSPLHF
TRBJ2-1 TRBV29-1 CSVETSSYNEQFF
TRBJ2-1 TRBV6-5 CASSSYALDNEQFF
TRBJ2-2 TRBV7-8 CASSPIAGGPGELFF
TRBJ2-7 TRBV9 CASSPHGGSGDSSYEQYF
TRBJ2-5 TRBV20-1 CSAVRDGETQYF
TRBJ2-5 TRBV27 CASSLPGKVDLLVGTQYF
TRBJ1-5 TRBV12-3/TRBV12-4 CASSFWGQQNQPQHF
TRBJ2-1 TRBV11-2 CASSPPLTVYGSQFF
TRBJ2-2 TRBV29-1 CSVTGTLNTGELFF
TRBJ2-3 TRBV11-2 CASSFPAGDRTDTQYF
TRBJ2-1 TRBV7-2 CASSLVHGQVSYNEQFF
TRBJ1-2 TRBV20-1 CSALDWQQSNYGYTF
TRBJ2-2 TRBV7-9 CASSRTSGRNGELFF
TRBJ2-1 TRBV14 CASSQRRTSGVSPDEQFF
TRBJ2-3 TRBV7-3 CASSLWTPLSGHYTQYF
TRBJ2-3 TRBV7-9 CASSSIGRSTDTQYF
TRBJ2-7 TRBV20-1 CSAREGQKEQYF
TRBJ2-7 TRBV9 CASSVAWQTYAEQYF
TRBJ2-1 TRBV7-9 CASSAFSMGVNEQFF
TRBJ2-2 TRBV6-2/TRBV6-3 CASSYSGGTSTGELFF
TRBJ1-1 TRBV14 CASSPDRGLNTEAFF
TRBJ1-4 TRBV28 CASSLPGPTNEKLFF
TRBJ1-5 TRBV12-3/TRBV12-4 CASRAQGFNQPQHF
TRBJ2-6 TRBV7-9 CASSLYPGSGANVLTF
TRBJ1-2 TRBV6-1 CASSQTLRDGYTF
TRBJ1-4 TRBV5-1 CASSKGASTNEKLFF
TRBJ2-1 TRBV10-3 CAISETGTDYNEQFF
TRBJ2-1 TRBV18 CASSPTSGSNEQFF
TRBJ2-1 TRBV29-1 CSVTDRPNEQFF
TRBJ2-3 TRBV12-3/TRBV12-4 CASSLREAVTDTQYF
TRBJ2-1 TRBV6-1 CASSPQTSGRADEQFF
TRBJ2-2 TRBV15 CATSKEIAETGELFF
TRBJ2-1 TRBV29-1 CSCDRVHNEQFF
TRBJ1-2 TRBV29-1 CSVERTSNYGYTF
TRBJ1-1 TRBV7-9 CASTPRQGRNAEAFF